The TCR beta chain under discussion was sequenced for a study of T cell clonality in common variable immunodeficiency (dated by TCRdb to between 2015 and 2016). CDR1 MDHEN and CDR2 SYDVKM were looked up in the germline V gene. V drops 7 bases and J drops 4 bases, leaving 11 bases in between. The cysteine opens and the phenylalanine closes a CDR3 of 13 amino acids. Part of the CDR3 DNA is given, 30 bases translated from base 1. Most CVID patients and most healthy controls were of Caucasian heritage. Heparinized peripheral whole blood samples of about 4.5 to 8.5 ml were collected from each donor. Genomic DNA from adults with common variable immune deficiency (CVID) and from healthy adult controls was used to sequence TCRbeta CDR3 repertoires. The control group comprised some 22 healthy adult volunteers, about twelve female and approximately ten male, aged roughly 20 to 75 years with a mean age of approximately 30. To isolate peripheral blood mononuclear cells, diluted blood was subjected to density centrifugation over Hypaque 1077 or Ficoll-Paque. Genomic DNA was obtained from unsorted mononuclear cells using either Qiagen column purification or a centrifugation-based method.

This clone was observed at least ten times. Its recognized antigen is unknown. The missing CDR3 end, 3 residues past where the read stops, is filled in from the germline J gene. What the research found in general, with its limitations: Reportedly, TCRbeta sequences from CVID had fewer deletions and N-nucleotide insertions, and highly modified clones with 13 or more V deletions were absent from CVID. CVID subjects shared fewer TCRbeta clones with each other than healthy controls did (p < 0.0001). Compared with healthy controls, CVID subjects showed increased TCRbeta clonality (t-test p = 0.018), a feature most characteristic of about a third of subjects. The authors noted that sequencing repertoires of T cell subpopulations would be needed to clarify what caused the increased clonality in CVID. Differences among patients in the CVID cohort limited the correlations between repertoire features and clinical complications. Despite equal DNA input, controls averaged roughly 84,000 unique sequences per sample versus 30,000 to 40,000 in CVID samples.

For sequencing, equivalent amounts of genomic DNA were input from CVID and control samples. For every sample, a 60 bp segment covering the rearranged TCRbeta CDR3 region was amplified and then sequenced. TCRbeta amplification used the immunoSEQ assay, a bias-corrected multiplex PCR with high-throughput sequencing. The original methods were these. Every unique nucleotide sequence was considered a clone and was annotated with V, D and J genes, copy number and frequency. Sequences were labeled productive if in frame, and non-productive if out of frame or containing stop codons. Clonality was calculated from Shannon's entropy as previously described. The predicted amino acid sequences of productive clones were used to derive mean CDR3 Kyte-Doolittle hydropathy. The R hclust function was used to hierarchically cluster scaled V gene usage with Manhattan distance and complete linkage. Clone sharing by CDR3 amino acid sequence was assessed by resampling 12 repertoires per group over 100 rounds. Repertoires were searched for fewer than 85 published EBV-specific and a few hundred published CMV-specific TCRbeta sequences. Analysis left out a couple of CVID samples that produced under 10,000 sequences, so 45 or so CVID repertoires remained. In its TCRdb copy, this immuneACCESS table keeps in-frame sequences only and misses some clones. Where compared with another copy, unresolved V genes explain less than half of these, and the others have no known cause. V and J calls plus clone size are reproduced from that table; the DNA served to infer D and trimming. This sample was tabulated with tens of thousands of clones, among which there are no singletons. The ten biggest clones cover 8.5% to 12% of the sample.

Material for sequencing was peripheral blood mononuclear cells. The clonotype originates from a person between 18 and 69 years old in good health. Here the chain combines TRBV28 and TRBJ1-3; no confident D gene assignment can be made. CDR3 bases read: TGTGCCAGCATCAATCCCAGGGGAAACACC. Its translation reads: CASINPRGNT. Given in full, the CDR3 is CASINPRGNTIYF.